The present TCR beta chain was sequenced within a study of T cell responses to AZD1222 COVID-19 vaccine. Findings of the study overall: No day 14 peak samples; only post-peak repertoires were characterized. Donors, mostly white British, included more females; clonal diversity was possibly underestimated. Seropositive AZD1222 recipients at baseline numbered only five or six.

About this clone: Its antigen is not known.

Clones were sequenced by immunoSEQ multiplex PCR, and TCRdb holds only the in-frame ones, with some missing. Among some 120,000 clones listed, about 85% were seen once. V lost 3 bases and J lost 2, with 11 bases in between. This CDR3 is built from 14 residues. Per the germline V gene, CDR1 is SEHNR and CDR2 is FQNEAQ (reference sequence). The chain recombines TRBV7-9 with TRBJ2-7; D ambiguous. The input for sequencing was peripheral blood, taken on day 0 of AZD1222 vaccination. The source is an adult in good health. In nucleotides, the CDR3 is TGTGCCAGCAGCTTGTCCTTAAAACCCTACGAGCAGTACTTC. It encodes CASSLSLKPYEQYF.